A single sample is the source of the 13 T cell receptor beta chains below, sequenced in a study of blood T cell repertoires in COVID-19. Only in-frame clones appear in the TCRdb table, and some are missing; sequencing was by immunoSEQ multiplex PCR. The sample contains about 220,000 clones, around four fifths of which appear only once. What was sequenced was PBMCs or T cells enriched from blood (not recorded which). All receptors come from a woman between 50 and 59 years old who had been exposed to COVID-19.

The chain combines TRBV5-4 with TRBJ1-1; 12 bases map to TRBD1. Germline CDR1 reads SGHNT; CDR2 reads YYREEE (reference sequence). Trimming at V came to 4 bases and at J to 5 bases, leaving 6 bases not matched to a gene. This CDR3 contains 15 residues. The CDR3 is CASSPGQGASTEAFF. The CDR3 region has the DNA TGTGCCAGCAGCCCGGGACAGGGGGCCTCGACTGAAGCTTTCTTT.

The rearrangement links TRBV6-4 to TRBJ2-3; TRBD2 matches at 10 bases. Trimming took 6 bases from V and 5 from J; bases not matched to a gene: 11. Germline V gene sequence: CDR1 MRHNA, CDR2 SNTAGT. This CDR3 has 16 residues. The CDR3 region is CASSPGIAGGGDTQYF. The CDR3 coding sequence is TGTGCCAGCAGCCCCGGGATAGCGGGGGGCGGAGATACGCAGTATTTT.

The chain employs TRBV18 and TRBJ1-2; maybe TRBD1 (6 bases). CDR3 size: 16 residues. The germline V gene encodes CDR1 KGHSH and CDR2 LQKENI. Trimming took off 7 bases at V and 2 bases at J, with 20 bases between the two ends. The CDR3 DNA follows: TGTGCCAGCTTCCAGGCCGACAGGCCGATAAACTATGGCTACACCTTC. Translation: CASFQADRPINYGYTF.

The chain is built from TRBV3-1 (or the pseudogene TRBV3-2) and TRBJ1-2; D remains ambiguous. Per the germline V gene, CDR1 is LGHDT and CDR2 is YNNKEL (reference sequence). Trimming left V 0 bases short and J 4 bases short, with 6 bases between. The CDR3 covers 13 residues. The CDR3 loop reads CASSQERLYGYTF. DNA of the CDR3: TGTGCCAGCAGCCAAGAGAGACTCTATGGCTACACCTTC.

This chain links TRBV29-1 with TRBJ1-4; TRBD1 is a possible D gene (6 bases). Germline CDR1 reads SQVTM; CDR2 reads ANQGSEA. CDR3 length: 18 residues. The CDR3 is CRGKTGRPFGVGSEKLFF. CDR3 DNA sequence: TGCAGGGGGAAGACAGGACGCCCCTTCGGAGTAGGAAGTGAAAAACTGTTTTTT.

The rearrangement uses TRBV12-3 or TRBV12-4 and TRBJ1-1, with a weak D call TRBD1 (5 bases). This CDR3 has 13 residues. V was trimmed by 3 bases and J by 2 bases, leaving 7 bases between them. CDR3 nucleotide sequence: TGTGCCAGCAGTTTTAGGGGAAACACTGAAGCTTTCTTT. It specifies CASSFRGNTEAFF.

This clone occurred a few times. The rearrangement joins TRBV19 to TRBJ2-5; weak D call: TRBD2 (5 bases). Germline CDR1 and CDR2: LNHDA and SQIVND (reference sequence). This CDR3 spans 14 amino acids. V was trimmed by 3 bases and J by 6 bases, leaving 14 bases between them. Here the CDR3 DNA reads TGTGCCAGTAGTATCGACTATGGTACGAAGACCCAGTACTTC. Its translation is CASSIDYGTKTQYF.

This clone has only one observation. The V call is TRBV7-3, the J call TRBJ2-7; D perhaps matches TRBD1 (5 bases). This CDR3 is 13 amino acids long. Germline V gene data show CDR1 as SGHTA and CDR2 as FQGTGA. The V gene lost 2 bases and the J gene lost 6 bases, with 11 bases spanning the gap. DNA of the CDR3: TGTGCCAGCAGCTTAGGGGCAGGGATCGAGCAGTACTTC. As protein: CASSLGAGIEQYF.

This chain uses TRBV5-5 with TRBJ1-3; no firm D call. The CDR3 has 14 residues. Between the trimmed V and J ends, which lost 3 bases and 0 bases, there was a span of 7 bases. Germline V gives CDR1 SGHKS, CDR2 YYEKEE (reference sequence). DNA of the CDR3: TGTGCCAGCAGCTCGACTGACTCTGGAAACACCATATATTTT. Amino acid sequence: CASSSTDSGNTIYF. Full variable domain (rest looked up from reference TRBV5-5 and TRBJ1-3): DAGVTQSPTHLIKTRGQQVTLRCSPISGHKSVSWYQQVLGQGPQFIFQYYEKEERGRGNFPDRFSARQFPNYSSELNVNALLLGDSALYLCASSSTDSGNTIYFGEGSWLTVV.

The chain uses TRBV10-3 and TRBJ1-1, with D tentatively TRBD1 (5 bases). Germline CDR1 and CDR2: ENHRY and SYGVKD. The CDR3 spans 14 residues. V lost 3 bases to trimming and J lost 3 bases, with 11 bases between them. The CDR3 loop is CAISDPTVHTEAFF. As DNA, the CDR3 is TGTGCCATCAGTGACCCGACAGTACACACTGAAGCTTTCTTT.

CDR3 DNA sequence: TGTGCCTGGAGTGAGGGGTACGAGCAGTACTTC. This encodes CAWSEGYEQYF. The rearrangement links TRBV30 to TRBJ2-7; the D gene is possibly TRBD1 (5 bases). Germline assignment: CDR1 GTSNPN and CDR2 SVGIG (reference sequence). Trimming removed 1 base at V and 4 bases at J, with 5 bases between. The CDR3 runs 11 residues.

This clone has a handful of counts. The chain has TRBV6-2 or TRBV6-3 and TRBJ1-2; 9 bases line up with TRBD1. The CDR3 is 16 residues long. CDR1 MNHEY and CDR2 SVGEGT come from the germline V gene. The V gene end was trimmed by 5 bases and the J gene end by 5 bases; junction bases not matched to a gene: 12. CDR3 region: CASSPGTGQIWYGYTF. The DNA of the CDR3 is TGTGCCAGCAGTCCCGGGACAGGGCAAATTTGGTATGGCTACACCTTC.

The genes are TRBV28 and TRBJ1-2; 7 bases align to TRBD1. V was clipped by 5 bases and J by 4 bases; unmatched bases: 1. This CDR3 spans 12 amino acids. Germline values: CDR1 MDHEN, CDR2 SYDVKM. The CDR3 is CASSRDSYGYTF. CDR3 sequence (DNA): TGTGCCAGCAGTCGGGACAGCTATGGCTACACCTTC.